This T cell receptor (beta chain) was sequenced during a study of blood T cell repertoires in COVID-19. On the study more broadly: Acute and convalescent COVID-19 samples came from the United States, Italy and Spain.

The CDR3 runs 17 residues. Germline V gives CDR1 KGHSH, CDR2 LQKENI. The V gene lost 5 bases and the J gene lost 4 bases, with 23 bases spanning the gap. As regards this clone: The CDR3 does not close with the conserved phenylalanine or tryptophan, likely indicating a read error.

In the source study's methods: Reference gene primers were amplified, and this amplification served to estimate nucleated cell counts. Generated by immunoSEQ multiplex PCR, the TCRdb table keeps only in-frame clones and is missing some. D and trimming were read from the DNA, whereas the V and J calls and clone size are those reported in that table. The repertoire holds 88,000 or so clones, with less than 90% as singletons. The TCR originated in a man aged 55 to 70 with acute or convalescent COVID-19. The specimen sequenced was peripheral blood. J is TRBJ1-2 and V is TRBV18; possible D gene TRBD1, 5 bases. CDR3 sequence: CASSVYARDLSIYGYTL. As DNA, the CDR3 is TGTGCCAGCTCAGTTTACGCCCGGGACTTAAGCATCTATGGCTACACCCTC.